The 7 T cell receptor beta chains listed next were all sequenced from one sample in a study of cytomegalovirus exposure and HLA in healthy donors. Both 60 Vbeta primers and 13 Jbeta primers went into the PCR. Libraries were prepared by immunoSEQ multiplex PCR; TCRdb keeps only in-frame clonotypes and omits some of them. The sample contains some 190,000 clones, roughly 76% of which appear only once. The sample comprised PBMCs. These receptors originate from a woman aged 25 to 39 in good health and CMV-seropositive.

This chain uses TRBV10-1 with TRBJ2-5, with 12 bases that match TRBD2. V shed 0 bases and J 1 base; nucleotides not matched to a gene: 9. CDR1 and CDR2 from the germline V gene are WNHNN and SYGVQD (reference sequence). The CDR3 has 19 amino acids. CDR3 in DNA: TGCGCCAGCAGTGAGTCGGACATCGGACTAGCGGGATGCCAAGAGACCCAGTACTTC. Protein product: CASSESDIGLAGCQETQYF.

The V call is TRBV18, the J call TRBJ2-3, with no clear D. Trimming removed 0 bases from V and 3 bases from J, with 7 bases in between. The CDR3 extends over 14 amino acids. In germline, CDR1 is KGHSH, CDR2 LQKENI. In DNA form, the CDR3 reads TGTGCCAGCTCACCACCGGTAGTTACAGATACGCAGTATTTT. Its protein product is CASSPPVVTDTQYF.

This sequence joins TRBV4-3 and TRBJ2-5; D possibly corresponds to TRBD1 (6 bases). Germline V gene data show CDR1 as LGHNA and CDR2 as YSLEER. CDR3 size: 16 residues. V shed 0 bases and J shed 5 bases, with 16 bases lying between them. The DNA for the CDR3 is TGCGCCAGCAGCCAAGACACGGGGCAGGGGTGGGAGACCCAGTACTTC. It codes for CASSQDTGQGWETQYF.

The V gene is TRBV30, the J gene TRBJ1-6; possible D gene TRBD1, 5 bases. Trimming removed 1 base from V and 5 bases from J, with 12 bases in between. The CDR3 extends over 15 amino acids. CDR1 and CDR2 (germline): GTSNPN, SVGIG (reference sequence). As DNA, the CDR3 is TGTGCCTGGAGTGCATGGGAGGGGCATAATTCACCCCTCCACTTT. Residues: CAWSAWEGHNSPLHF.

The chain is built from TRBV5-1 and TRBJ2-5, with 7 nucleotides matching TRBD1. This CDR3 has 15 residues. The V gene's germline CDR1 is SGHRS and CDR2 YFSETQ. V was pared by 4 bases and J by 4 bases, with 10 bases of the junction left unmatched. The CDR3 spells CASSITGAQTETQYF. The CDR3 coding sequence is TGCGCCAGCAGCATTACAGGGGCCCAAACAGAGACCCAGTACTTC.

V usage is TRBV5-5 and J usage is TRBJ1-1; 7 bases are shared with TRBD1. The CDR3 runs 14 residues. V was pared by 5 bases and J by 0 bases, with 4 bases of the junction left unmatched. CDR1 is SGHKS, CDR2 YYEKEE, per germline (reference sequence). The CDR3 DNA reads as TGTGCCAGCAGTGTGACAGGGATGAACACTGAAGCTTTCTTT. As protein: CASSVTGMNTEAFF.

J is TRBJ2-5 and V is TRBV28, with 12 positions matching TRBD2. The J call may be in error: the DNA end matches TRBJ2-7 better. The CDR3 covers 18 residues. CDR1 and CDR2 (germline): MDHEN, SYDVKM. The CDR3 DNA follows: TGTGCCAGCAGTTTATGGGGGCCGAAGACTAGCGGGAGATACGAGCAGTACTTC. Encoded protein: CASSLWGPKTSGRYEQYF.